This T cell receptor (beta chain) derives from a study of T cell repertoires in cytomegalovirus infection. Study information: Newly reported HLA-C-restricted and thoroughly characterized HLA-B-restricted CMV epitopes were employed. An indication of both CMV infection and matching HLA type came from public TCR beta signatures.

Overall study findings and caveats: The response measured ex vivo was dominated by TCR beta clonotypes (HLA-C-restricted and CMV-specific).

TCRdb redid the calling of the reads with MiXCR, one entry per CDR3 protein. This repertoire shows about 330,000 distinct CDR3 sequences, about 35% found once; its top ten account for 13%. A word on this clonotype: The antigen is not known.

CDR3 length: 16 amino acids. Germline trimming cut 3 bases from V and 2 bases from J; bases unmatched to any gene: 4. Looked up from germline, CDR1 is MRHNA and CDR2 is SNTAGT. This clonotype was obtained from a human donor in good health (CMV status not recorded). Some clones in this sample may be carry-over from other donors' samples. The rearrangement joins TRBV6-4 to TRBJ2-2, with 9 bases matching TRBD2. Specimen: cultured PBMCs, collected from culture after CMV antigen stimulation. The CDR3 DNA is TGTGCCAGCAGTGATGGACTAGCGATAAACACCGGGGAGCTGTTTTTT. Amino acid sequence: CASSDGLAINTGELFF.